Detailed here is one T cell receptor (beta chain). The germline V gene has CDR1 SGDLS and CDR2 YYNGEE. Trimming removed 4 bases from V and 1 base from J, with 11 bases in between. The CDR3 extends over 14 amino acids. Each and every patient relapsed after autologous stem cell transplantation, and patients got differing brentuximab vedotin exposure. These data belong to a study of PD-1 blockade in classical Hodgkin lymphoma. The data were produced by immunoSEQ multiplex PCR, yet TCRdb's version contains in-frame clones alone and is incomplete. The repertoire has about 5,000 clones, around three fifths of them found once; the top ten carry 60% to 75%.

The clonotype was recovered from a human donor with classical Hodgkin lymphoma. This chain joins TRBV9 and TRBJ2-5, with a weak D call TRBD2 (6 bases). Sequences were derived from peripheral blood mononuclear cells (PBMCs), sampled at baseline. The DNA of the CDR3 is TGTGCCAGCAGCCTATTCGGGGGCCAAGAGACCCAGTACTTC. Amino acids: CASSLFGGQETQYF. Supplemented by reference TRBV9 and TRBJ2-5, the full variable domain reads DSGVTQTPKHLITATGQRVTLRCSPRSGDLSVYWYQQSLDQGLQFLIQYYNGEERAKGNILERFSAQQFPDLHSELNLSSLELGDSALYFCASSLFGGQETQYFGPGTRLLVL.